This T cell receptor (beta chain) is from a study of T cells in Graves' hyperthyroidism and ophthalmopathy. Regarding the study as a whole: Most thyroid clonotypes expanded above 0.001 were also detected in blood. Ophthalmopathy was model-predicted a median about 6.7 months pre-onset.

Amplified TCR beta CDR3 regions came from RNA transcripts. First-round RT-PCR targeting the TCR CDR3 was performed with the HTBI primer set. Each CDR3 protein gets one entry after TCRdb re-called the multiplex PCR reads with MiXCR. Of more than 650,000 distinct CDR3 sequences detected, 12% to 15% appear once; the ten largest clones hold 10%. Those patients with uncontrolled infection, other autoimmune disease, pregnancy or lactation were excluded. This clonotype was counted ten times or more. The antigen remains unidentified. V shed 0 bases and J shed 4 bases, with 12 bases lying between them. This CDR3 contains 15 residues. CDR1 is MNHNY and CDR2 is SVGAGI in the germline V gene (reference sequence).

The source of this sequence is a woman younger than 30 with Graves' hyperthyroidism. The sample taken for sequencing was blood. The rearrangement links TRBV6-6 to TRBJ2-5, with unresolved D. CDR3 nucleotide sequence: TGTGCCAGCAGTTACTCGGCCCCCACCTCAGAGACCCAGTACTTC. Residues: CASSYSAPTSETQYF.